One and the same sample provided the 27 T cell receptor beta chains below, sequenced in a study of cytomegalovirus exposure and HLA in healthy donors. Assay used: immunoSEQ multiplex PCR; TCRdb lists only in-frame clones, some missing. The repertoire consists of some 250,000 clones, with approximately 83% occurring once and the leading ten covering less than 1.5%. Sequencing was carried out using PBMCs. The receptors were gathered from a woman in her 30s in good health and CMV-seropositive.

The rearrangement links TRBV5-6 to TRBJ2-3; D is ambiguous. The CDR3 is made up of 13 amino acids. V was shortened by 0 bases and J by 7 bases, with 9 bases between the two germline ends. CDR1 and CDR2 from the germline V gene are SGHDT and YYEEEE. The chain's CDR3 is CASSLGGRNTQYF. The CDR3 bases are TGTGCCAGCAGCTTGGGAGGCAGAAATACGCAGTATTTT.

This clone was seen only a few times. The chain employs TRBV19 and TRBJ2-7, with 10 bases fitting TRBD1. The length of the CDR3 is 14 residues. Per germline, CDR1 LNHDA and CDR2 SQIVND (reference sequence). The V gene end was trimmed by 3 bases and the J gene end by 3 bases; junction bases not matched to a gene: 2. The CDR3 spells CASSIRDRGYEQYF. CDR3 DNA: TGTGCCAGTAGTATCCGGGACAGGGGCTACGAGCAGTACTTC.

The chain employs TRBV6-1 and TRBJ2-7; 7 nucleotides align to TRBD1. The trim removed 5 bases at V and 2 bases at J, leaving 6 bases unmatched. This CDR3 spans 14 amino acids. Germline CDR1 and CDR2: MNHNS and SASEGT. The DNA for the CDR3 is TGTGCCAGCAGTCTACGGGACAGAGCCTACGAGCAGTACTTC. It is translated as CASSLRDRAYEQYF.

In DNA form, the CDR3 reads TGTGCCAGCAGCGGAGACCCCGGGACTAGCGTCACAGATACGCAGTATTTT. Translated, it gives CASSGDPGTSVTDTQYF. The V call is TRBV7-9, the J call TRBJ2-3; the match to TRBD2 covers 10 bases. Germline V lookup: CDR1 SEHNR, CDR2 FQNEAQ (reference sequence). The CDR3 has 17 amino acids. The ends lost 5 bases at V and 2 bases at J; junction bases unmatched: 10.

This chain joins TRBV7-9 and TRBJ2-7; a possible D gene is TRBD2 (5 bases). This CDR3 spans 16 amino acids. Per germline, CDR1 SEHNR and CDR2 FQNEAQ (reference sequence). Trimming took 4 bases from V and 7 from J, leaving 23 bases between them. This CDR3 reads CASSSPDGLVLQEQYF. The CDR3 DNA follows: TGTGCCAGCAGCTCGCCAGACGGACTTGTCCTTCAGGAGCAGTACTTC.

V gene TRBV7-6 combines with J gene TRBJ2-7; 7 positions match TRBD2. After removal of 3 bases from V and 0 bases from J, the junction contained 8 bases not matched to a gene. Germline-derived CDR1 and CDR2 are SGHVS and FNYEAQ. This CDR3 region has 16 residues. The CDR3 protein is CASSLASSGSSYEQYF. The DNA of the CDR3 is TGTGCCAGCAGCTTGGCTTCTAGCGGTAGCTCCTACGAGCAGTACTTC.

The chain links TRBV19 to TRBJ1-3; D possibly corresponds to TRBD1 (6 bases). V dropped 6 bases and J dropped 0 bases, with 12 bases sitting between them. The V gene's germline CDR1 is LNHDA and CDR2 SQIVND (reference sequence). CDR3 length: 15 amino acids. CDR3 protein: CASRMGHSSGNTIYF. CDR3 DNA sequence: TGTGCCAGTAGAATGGGACACAGCTCTGGAAACACCATATATTTT. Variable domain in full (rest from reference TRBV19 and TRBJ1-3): DGGITQSPKYLFRKEGQNVTLSCEQNLNHDAMYWYRQDPGQGLRLIYYSQIVNDFQKGDIAEGYSVSREKKESFPLTVTSAQKNPTAFYLCASRMGHSSGNTIYFGEGSWLTVV.

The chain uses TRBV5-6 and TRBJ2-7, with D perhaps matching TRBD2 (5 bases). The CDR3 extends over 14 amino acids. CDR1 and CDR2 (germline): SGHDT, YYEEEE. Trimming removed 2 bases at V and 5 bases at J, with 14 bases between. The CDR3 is CASSFQRSPDEQYF. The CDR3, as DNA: TGTGCCAGCAGCTTCCAGCGGTCTCCTGACGAGCAGTACTTC.

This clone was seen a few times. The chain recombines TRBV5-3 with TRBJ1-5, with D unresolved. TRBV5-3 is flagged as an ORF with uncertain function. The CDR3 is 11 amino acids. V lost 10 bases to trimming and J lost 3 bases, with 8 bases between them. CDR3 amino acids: CAYGFNQPQHF. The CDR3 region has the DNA TGTGCCTACGGTTTCAATCAGCCCCAGCATTTT.

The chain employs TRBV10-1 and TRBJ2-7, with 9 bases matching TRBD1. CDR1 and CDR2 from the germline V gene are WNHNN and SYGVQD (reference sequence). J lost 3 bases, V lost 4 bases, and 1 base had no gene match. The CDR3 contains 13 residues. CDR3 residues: CASSAGQGYEQYF. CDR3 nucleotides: TGCGCCAGCAGTGCGGGACAGGGCTACGAGCAGTACTTC.

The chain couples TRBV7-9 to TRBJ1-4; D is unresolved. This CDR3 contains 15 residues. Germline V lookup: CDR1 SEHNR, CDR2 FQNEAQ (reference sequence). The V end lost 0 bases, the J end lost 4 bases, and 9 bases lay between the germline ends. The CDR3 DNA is TGTGCCAGCAGCTTAGCTCGGGGAGGTAATGAAAAACTGTTTTTT. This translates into CASSLARGGNEKLFF.

This CDR3 is CASSLGTSGTVSYNEQFF. The CDR3, as DNA: TGTGCCAGCAGCTTAGGGACTAGCGGGACCGTCTCCTACAATGAGCAGTTCTTC. This sequence joins TRBV7-2 and TRBJ2-1; 12 bases are a match to TRBD2. There are 18 residues in the CDR3. V was pared by 1 base and J by 0 bases, with 4 bases of the junction left unmatched. CDR1 is SGHTA, CDR2 FQGNSA, per germline. Looking up the rest from reference TRBV7-2 and TRBJ2-1 gives the full variable domain: GAGVSQSPSNKVTEKGKDVELRCDPISGHTALYWYRQSLGQGLEFLIYFQGNSAPDKSGLPSDRFSAERTGGSVSTLTIQRTQQEDSAVYLCASSLGTSGTVSYNEQFFGPGTRLTVL.

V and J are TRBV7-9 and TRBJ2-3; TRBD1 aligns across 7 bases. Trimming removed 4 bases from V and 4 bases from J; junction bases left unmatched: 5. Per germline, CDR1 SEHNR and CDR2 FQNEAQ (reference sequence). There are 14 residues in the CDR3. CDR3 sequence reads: CASSSPTGADTQYF. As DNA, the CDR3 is TGTGCCAGCAGCTCGCCTACAGGGGCAGATACGCAGTATTTT.

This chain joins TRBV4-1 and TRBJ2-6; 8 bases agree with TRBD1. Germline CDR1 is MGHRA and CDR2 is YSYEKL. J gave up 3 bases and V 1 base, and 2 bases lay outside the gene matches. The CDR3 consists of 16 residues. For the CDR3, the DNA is TGCGCCAGCAGCCAAGGGGACAGGAGTGGGGCCAACGTCCTGACTTTC. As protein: CASSQGDRSGANVLTF.

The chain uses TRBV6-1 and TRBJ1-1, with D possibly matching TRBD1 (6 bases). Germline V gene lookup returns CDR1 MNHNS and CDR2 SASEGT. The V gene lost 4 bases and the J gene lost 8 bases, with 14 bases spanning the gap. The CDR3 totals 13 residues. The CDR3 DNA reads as TGTGCCAGCAGTGCGGGGGGCACGGGGGAAGCTTTCTTT. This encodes CASSAGGTGEAFF.

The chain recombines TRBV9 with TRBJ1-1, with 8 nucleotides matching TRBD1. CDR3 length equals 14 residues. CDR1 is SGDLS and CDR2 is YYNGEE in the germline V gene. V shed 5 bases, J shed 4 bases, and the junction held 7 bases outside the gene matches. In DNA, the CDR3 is TGTGCCAGCAGTGCAGGGGGCGTGGGCACTGAAGCTTTCTTT. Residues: CASSAGGVGTEAFF.

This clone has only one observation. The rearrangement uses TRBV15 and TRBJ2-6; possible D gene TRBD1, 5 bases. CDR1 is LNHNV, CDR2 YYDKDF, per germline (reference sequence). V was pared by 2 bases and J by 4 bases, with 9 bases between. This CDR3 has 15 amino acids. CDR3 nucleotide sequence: TGTGCCACCAGCAGACAGGGTGGGGGGGCCAACGTCCTGACTTTC. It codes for CATSRQGGGANVLTF.

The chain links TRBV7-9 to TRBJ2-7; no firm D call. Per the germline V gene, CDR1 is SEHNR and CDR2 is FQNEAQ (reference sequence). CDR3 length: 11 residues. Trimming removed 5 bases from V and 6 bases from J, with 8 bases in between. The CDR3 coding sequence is TGTGCCAGCAGCCCTCTGGCCGAGCAGTACTTC. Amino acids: CASSPLAEQYF.

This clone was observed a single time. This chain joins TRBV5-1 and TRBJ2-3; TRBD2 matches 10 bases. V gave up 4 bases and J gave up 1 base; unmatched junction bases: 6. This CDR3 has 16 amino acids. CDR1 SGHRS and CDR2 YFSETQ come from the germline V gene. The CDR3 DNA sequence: TGCGCCAGCAGCCAACGGACTAGCGGCGGCACAGATACGCAGTATTTT. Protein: CASSQRTSGGTDTQYF.

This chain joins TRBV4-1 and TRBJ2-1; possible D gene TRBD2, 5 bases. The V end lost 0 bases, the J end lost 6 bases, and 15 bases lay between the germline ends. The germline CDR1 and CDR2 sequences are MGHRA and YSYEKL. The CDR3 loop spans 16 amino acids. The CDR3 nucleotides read TGCGCCAGCAGCCAAGATGGAGGACGGAGACGCAATGAGCAGTTCTTC. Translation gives CASSQDGGRRRNEQFF.

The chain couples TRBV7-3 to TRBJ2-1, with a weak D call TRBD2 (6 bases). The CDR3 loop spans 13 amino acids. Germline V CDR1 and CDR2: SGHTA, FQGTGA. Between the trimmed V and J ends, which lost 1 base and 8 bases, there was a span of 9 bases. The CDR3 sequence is CASSLKREYEQFF. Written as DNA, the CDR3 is TGTGCCAGCAGCTTAAAACGGGAGTATGAGCAGTTCTTC.

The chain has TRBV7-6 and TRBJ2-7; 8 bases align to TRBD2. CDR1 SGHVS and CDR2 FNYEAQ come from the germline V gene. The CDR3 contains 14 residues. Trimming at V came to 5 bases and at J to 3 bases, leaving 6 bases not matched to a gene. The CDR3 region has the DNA TGTGCCAGCAGCCCCCCAGCGGGAGACTACGAGCAGTACTTC. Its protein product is CASSPPAGDYEQYF. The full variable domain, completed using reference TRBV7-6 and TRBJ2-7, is GAGVSQSPRYKVTKRGQDVALRCDPISGHVSLYWYRQALGQGPEFLTYFNYEAQQDKSGLPNDRFSAERPEGSISTLTIQRTEQRDSAMYRCASSPPAGDYEQYFGPGTRLTVT.

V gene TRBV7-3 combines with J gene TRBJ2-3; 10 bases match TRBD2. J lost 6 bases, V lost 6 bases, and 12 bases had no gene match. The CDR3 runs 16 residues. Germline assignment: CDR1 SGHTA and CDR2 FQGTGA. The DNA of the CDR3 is TGTGCCAGCAGTTATGGACTAGCGGAAGCAGGGGATACGCAGTATTTT. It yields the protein CASSYGLAEAGDTQYF.

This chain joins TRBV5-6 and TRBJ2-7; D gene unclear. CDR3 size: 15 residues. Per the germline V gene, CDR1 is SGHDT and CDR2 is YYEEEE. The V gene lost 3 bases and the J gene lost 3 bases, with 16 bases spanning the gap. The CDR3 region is CASSYGSELDYEQYF. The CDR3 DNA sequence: TGTGCCAGCAGCTACGGTTCGGAGCTGGACTACGAGCAGTACTTC.

As DNA, the CDR3 is TGTGCCAGCAGTTACAGGGAGGATGAAAAACTGTTTTTT. It translates to CASSYREDEKLFF. This chain uses TRBV6-6 with TRBJ1-4; D is undetermined. Germline assignment: CDR1 MNHNY and CDR2 SVGAGI (reference sequence). V dropped 2 bases and J dropped 6 bases, with 7 bases sitting between them. The CDR3 has 13 residues.

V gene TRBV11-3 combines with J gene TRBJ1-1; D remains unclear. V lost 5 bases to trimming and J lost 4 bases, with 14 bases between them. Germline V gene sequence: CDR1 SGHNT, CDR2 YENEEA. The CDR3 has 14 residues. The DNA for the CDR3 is TGTGCCAGCAGCCGAGGAACCGCCGGCACTGAAGCTTTCTTT. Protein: CASSRGTAGTEAFF.

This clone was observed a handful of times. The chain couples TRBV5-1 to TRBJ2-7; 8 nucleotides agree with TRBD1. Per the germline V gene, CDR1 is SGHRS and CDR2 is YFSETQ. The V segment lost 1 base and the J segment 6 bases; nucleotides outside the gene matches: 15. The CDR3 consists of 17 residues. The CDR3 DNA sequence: TGCGCCAGCAGCTTGTGGGGCCCAACAGGGGGGTCTCTCGAGCAGTACTTC. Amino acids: CASSLWGPTGGSLEQYF.